This TCR beta chain emerged from a study of T-cell memory formation after mild COVID-19. One entry per CDR3 protein results from TCRdb running MiXCR on the 5' RACE reads. The sample carries hundreds of thousands of distinct CDR3 sequences, around 27% recorded once. The CDR3 totals 13 residues. The germline V gene encodes CDR1 MDHEN and CDR2 SYDVKM. Trimming cost V 4 bases and J 5 bases; bases outside gene matches: 2. This TCR was sampled from an adult woman who had mild COVID-19 (a few samples of this study predate the infection). Cell type and time point are not known. The sequencing input was PBMCs or a T cell subset sorted from them (not recorded which). V usage is TRBV28 and J usage is TRBJ2-1; 7 bases agree with TRBD2. CDR3 residues: CASSWGGDNEQFF. For the CDR3, the DNA is TGTGCCAGCAGTTGGGGAGGGGACAATGAGCAGTTCTTC. The variable domain in full, completed from reference TRBV28 and TRBJ2-1, reads DVKVTQSSRYLVKRTGEKVFLECVQDMDHENMFWYRQDPGLGLRLIYFSYDVKMKEKGDIPEGYSVSREKKERFSLILESASTNQTSMYLCASSWGGDNEQFFGPGTRLTVL.